This passage covers 8 T cell receptor beta chains from one sample sequenced in a study of blood T cell repertoires in COVID-19. The repertoire was sequenced with immunoSEQ multiplex PCR; TCRdb's copy has only in-frame clones and lacks some. The sample lists a few hundred thousand clones, around 85% occurring once. Material: peripheral blood. Receptors were obtained from an older woman with acute or convalescent COVID-19.

The chain recombines TRBV28 with TRBJ1-4; no firm D call. The CDR3 length is 14 residues. The germline gives CDR1 MDHEN, CDR2 SYDVKM. Trimming left V 7 bases short and J 5 bases short, with 14 bases between. CDR3 amino acids: CASTRWRRNEKLFF. The CDR3 DNA is TGTGCCAGCACCCGCTGGCGCAGGAATGAAAAACTGTTTTTT.

This chain links TRBV2 with TRBJ2-5, with 9 bases lining up with TRBD2. The CDR3 is 15 amino acids. J gave up 5 bases and V 3 bases, and 7 bases lay outside the gene matches. The V gene's germline CDR1 is SNHLY and CDR2 FYNNEI. CDR3 in amino acids: CASSELRGGKETQYF. In DNA, the CDR3 is TGTGCCAGCAGTGAGTTGCGGGGGGGCAAGGAGACCCAGTACTTC. Full variable domain (outside the CDR3, taken from reference TRBV2 and TRBJ2-5): EPEVTQTPSHQVTQMGQEVILRCVPISNHLYFYWYRQILGQKVEFLVSFYNNEISEKSEIFDDQFSVERPDGSNFTLKIRSTKLEDSAMYFCASSELRGGKETQYFGPGTRLLVL.

The V and J genes are TRBV20-1 and TRBJ1-4, with 7 positions matching TRBD1. CDR3 length: 11 amino acids. J lost 12 bases, V lost 0 bases, and 1 base had no gene match. The germline V gene encodes CDR1 DFQATT and CDR2 SNEGSKA (reference sequence). The CDR3 region has the DNA TGCAGTGCTAGAGACCAGGGGGAACTGTTTTTT. Its translation is CSARDQGELFF.

This clone was seen only a few times. This chain uses TRBV6-5 with TRBJ1-2, with 7 bases matching TRBD1. The V gene's germline CDR1 is MNHEY and CDR2 SVGAGI. Trimming cost V 10 bases and J 8 bases; bases outside gene matches: 10. This CDR3 has 12 amino acids. In DNA form, the CDR3 reads TGTGCCATCCGACAGGGCTCACGAGGCTACACCTTC. Its translation: CAIRQGSRGYTF.

This clone has only one observation. V and J are TRBV7-9 and TRBJ1-4; TRBD1 is a possible D gene (6 bases). CDR3 size: 15 residues. In germline, CDR1 is SEHNR, CDR2 FQNEAQ (reference sequence). V lost 3 bases and J lost 4, with 12 bases in between. The CDR3 here is CASSFGQLLNEKLFF. The CDR3 DNA sequence: TGTGCCAGCAGCTTCGGACAGCTACTTAATGAAAAACTGTTTTTT.

The CDR3 DNA sequence: TGTGCCGGGGCTATGGTGTCTGGGGCCAACGTCCTGACTTTC. As protein: CAGAMVSGANVLTF. The J gene is TRBJ2-6, the V gene TRBV7-9, with D tentatively TRBD1 (5 bases). Trimming removed 11 bases at V and 1 base at J, with 12 bases between. In germline, CDR1 is SEHNR, CDR2 FQNEAQ (reference sequence). The CDR3 is made up of 14 amino acids.

The chain recombines TRBV18 with TRBJ2-1; 8 positions match TRBD2. Germline CDR1 KGHSH, CDR2 LQKENI. The CDR3 is 15 residues long. J lost 8 bases, V lost 2 bases, and 8 bases had no gene match. The CDR3 region is CASSPKFPGGDEQFF. CDR3 in DNA: TGTGCCAGCTCACCAAAATTCCCGGGGGGGGATGAGCAGTTCTTC.

To note about this clone: Other DNA sequences in the sample encode the same CDR3. The V call is TRBV3-1 (or the pseudogene TRBV3-2), the J call TRBJ1-6; tentatively, D is TRBD1 (6 bases). Germline CDR1 LGHDT, CDR2 YNNKEL (reference sequence). V lost 1 base and J 10 bases, leaving 14 bases between the germline ends. This CDR3 region has 15 residues. The CDR3 DNA reads TGTGCCAGCAGCCAAGGGGCAGGGGTAAGGTCACCCCTCCACTTT. It yields the protein CASSQGAGVRSPLHF.